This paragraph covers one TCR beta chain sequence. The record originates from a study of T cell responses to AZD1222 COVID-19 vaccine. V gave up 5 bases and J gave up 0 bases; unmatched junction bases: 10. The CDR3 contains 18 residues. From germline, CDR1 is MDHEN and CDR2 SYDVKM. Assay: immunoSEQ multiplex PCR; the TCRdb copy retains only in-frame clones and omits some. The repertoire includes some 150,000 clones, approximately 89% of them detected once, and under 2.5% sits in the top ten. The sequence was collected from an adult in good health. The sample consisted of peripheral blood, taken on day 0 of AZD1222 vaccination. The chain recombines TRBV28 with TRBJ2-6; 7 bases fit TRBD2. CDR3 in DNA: TGTGCCAGCAGTAGGACTAGTGGGATTGGCTCTGGGGCCAACGTCCTGACTTTC. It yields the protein CASSRTSGIGSGANVLTF.